This T cell receptor beta chain appears in the sequencing data of a study of shared clonotypes between healthy human individuals. The germline V gene encodes CDR1 SGHNT and CDR2 YENEEA. CDR3 size: 14 residues. V lost 5 bases to trimming and J lost 0 bases, with 8 bases between them. The sample holds a few counts of this clone. TCRdb's copy holds only in-frame clones and misses some; the assay was immunoSEQ multiplex PCR. The table has a few hundred thousand clones, roughly three quarters seen once. This chain links TRBV11-3 with TRBJ2-1; no definite D call. This TCR derives from a woman aged 40 to 55 in good health. Some clones in this sample may be carry-over from other donors' samples. Input material: PBMCs. The CDR3 spells CASSADGSYNEQFF. Written as DNA, the CDR3 is TGTGCCAGCAGCGCGGACGGCTCCTACAATGAGCAGTTCTTC.